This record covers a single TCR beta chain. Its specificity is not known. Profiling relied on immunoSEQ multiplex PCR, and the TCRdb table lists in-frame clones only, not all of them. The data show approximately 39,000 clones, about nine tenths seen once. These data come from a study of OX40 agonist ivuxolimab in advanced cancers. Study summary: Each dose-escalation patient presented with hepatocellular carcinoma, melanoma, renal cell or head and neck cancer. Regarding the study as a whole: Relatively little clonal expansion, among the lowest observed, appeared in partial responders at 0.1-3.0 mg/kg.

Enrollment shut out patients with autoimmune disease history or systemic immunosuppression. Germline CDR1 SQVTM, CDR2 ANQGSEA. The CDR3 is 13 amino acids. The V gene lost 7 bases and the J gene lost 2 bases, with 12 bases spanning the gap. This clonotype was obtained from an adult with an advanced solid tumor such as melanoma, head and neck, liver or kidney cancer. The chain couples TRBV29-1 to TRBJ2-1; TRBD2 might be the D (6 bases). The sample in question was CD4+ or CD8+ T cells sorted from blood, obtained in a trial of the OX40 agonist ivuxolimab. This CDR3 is CSAGTVAYNEQFF. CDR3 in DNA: TGCAGCGCCGGGACTGTCGCCTACAATGAGCAGTTCTTC.